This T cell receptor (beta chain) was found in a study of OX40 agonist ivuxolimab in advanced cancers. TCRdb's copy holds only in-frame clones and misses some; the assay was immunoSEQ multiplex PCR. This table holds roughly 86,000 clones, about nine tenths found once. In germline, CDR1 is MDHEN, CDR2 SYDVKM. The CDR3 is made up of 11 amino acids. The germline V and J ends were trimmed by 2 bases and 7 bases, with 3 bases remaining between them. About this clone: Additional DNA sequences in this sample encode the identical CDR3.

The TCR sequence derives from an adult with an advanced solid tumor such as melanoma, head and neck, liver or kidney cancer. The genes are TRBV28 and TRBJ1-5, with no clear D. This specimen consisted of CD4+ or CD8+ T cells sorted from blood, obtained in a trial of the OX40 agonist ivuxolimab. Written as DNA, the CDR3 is TGTGCCAGCAGTTTAGGACAGCCCCAGCATTTT. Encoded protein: CASSLGQPQHF.